The clone carrying this T cell receptor (beta chain) was detected a few times. Its antigen is as yet unknown. This entry belongs to a study of cytomegalovirus exposure and HLA in healthy donors. Across the study: There were fewer than 130 million unique TCR beta sequences, drawn from around 180 million T cells, in an earlier analysis. Study-level points and caveats: An analysis was carried out later, and it reportedly showed fewer N-insertions in an Asian-associated ancestry cluster than the approximately 610-donor mean. TCR beta V- and J-gene trimming was later associated with a missense DCLRE1C variant. Upon later analysis, TCR association rates were observed to vary by HLA locus, being highest for DRB1 and lowest for HLA-C.

The V and J ends lost 6 bases and 5 bases, in that order; junction bases with no gene match: 9. This CDR3 region has 15 residues. Per germline, CDR1 MNHEY and CDR2 SVGAGI. PCR employed 60 Vbeta and 13 Jbeta primers. Data came from immunoSEQ multiplex PCR; TCRdb stores just in-frame clones and leaves some out. Of about 190,000 clones in the sample, roughly four fifths were seen once. V gene TRBV6-5 combines with J gene TRBJ2-3; 9 nucleotides line up with TRBD1. The receptor's source is a woman between 18 and 30 years old in good health and CMV-seronegative. The sample was PBMCs. The CDR3 here is CASSRSGQGQDTQYF. CDR3 nucleotides: TGTGCCAGCAGCCGTAGCGGACAGGGGCAAGATACGCAGTATTTT.